This T cell receptor beta chain was captured by sequencing in a study of OX40 agonist ivuxolimab in advanced cancers. Study at large: Intravenous ivuxolimab was administered to patients every 2 weeks at 0.01 to 10 mg/kg. The group had a mean age of about 65 years, ranged from 23 to 79, and was less than 85% male.

Data came from immunoSEQ multiplex PCR; TCRdb stores just in-frame clones and leaves some out. This repertoire shows over 10,000 clones, around 82% found once; its top ten account for 20% to 30%. Germline CDR1 reads MNHEY; CDR2 reads SMNVEV (reference sequence). There are 13 residues in the CDR3. V was clipped by 4 bases and J by 8 bases; unmatched bases: 3. The material was CD4+ or CD8+ T cells sorted from blood, obtained in a trial of the OX40 agonist ivuxolimab. The source of this sequence is an adult with an advanced solid tumor such as melanoma, head and neck, liver or kidney cancer. The chain uses TRBV27 and TRBJ1-2, with 11 nucleotides matching TRBD1. CDR3 DNA sequence: TGTGCCAGCAGTTGGGACAGGGGGGAGGGCTACACCTTC. Its protein product is CASSWDRGEGYTF.